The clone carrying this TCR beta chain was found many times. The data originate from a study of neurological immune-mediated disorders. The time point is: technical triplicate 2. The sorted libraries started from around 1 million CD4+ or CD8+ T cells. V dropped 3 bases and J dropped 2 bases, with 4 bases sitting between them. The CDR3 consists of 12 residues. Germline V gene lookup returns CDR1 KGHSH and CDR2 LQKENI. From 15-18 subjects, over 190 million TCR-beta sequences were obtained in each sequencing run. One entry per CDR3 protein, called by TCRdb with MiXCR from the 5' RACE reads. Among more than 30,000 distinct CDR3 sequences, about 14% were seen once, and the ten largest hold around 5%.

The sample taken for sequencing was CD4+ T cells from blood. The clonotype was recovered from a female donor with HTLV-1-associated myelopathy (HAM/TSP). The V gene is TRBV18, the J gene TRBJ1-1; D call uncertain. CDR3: CASSPRNTEAFF. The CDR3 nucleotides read TGTGCCAGCTCACCCCGCAACACTGAAGCTTTCTTT.